The 9 T cell receptor beta chains listed next were all sequenced from one sample in a study of beta chain features in type 1 diabetes (dated by TCRdb to 2017 to 2018). The receptor library was made with the immunoSEQ multiplex PCR assay. The entire amount of isolated RNA was reverse transcribed using the High Capacity cDNA Reverse Transcription Kit, so the sequenced TCRB transcripts were expressed ones. TCRdb carries this immuneACCESS record with in-frame sequences only. Its versions omit some clonotypes, under half of them owing to an unresolved V gene in the studies checked, with the rest unexplained. Across this sample there are about 300,000 clones, with about 7.8% seen only once. Over 0.8% of the sample belongs to the ten largest clones. The material sequenced was central memory CD4+ T cells from blood. These receptors were taken from a woman aged 18-35 years in good health.

This clone showed up just a few times. The chain joins TRBV6-1 to TRBJ1-2; 7 bases match TRBD1. V lost 2 bases and J lost 4; bases outside the gene matches: 7. This CDR3 contains 15 residues. The V gene's germline CDR1 is MNHNS and CDR2 SASEGT. The CDR3 loop is CASSERPGQLYGYTF. CDR3 bases: TGTGCCAGCAGTGAAAGGCCGGGACAGCTCTATGGCTACACCTTC.

This clone turned up a few times. The V gene is TRBV6-5, the J gene TRBJ1-4; 8 nucleotides agree with TRBD1. CDR3 length: 16 residues. Germline V gives CDR1 MNHEY, CDR2 SVGAGI. Trimming at V came to 4 bases and at J to 1 base, leaving 5 bases not matched to a gene. CDR3 amino acids: CASSLDRAGTNEKLFF. As DNA, the CDR3 is TGTGCCAGCAGTTTGGACAGGGCGGGAACTAATGAAAAACTGTTTTTT.

This clone showed up just a few times. This sequence joins TRBV7-2 and TRBJ1-6; TRBD1 matches 7 bases. The CDR3 spans 15 residues. Germline CDR1 is SGHTA and CDR2 is FQGNSA. V was pared by 5 bases and J by 8 bases, with 9 bases of the junction left unmatched. The CDR3 reads CASSPQGRGHSPLHF. The CDR3 DNA reads TGTGCCAGCAGCCCACAGGGGAGGGGGCATTCACCCCTCCACTTT.

In this sample, this clone turned up a few times. This rearrangement joins TRBV5-1 to TRBJ2-7; TRBD1 matches 7 bases. Germline loops: CDR1 SGHRS, CDR2 YFSETQ. Germline trimming cut 4 bases from V and 7 bases from J; bases unmatched to any gene: 14. The CDR3 totals 15 residues. The CDR3 nucleotides read TGCGCCAGCAGCCCTAAGGGACAGAGCCTTGGGGAGCAGTACTTC. This gives the protein CASSPKGQSLGEQYF. The full variable domain, rest sourced from reference TRBV5-1 and TRBJ2-7, is KAGVTQTPRYLIKTRGQQVTLSCSPISGHRSVSWYQQTPGQGLQFLFEYFSETQRNKGNFPGRFSGRQFSNSRSEMNVSTLELGDSALYLCASSPKGQSLGEQYFGPGTRLTVT.

The V gene is TRBV18, the J gene TRBJ1-5; D is unresolved. Germline CDR1 reads KGHSH; CDR2 reads LQKENI. The V gene lost 3 bases and the J gene lost 5 bases, with 8 bases spanning the gap. The CDR3 extends over 13 amino acids. CDR3 sequence: CASSPQVDQPQHF. The CDR3 nucleotides are TGTGCCAGCTCACCCCAGGTGGATCAGCCCCAGCATTTT.

This clone was counted between two and nine times. This chain uses TRBV10-3 with TRBJ1-2, with TRBD1 matching over 8 bases. The CDR3 totals 17 residues. The ends lost 4 bases at V and 6 bases at J; junction bases unmatched: 16. Germline V gene data show CDR1 as ENHRY and CDR2 as SYGVKD. The CDR3 DNA reads as TGTGCCATCAGTGCCCTGGGACAGGCCTTTTCGGGTGATGGCTACACCTTC. It encodes CAISALGQAFSGDGYTF.

This clone was counted between two and nine times. The chain has TRBV7-2 and TRBJ2-5, with a possible D match to TRBD1 (5 bases). Germline CDR1 is SGHTA and CDR2 is FQGNSA. V lost 6 bases, J lost 4 bases, and 15 bases lay in between. The CDR3 extends over 14 amino acids. CDR3 bases: TGTGCCAGCAGACGAGACAGCCAGAGAGAGACCCAGTACTTC. Translation gives CASRRDSQRETQYF.

The chain combines TRBV5-4 with TRBJ2-1, with TRBD2 identical over 8 bases. V gave up 5 bases and J gave up 2 bases; unmatched junction bases: 9. CDR1 is SGHNT and CDR2 is YYREEE in the germline V gene (reference sequence). This CDR3 contains 16 residues. The DNA of the CDR3 is TGTGCCAGCAGTCCTACTAGCGGATTAACCTACAATGAGCAGTTCTTC. It specifies CASSPTSGLTYNEQFF.

This clone was seen only a few times. The V call is TRBV5-6, the J call TRBJ2-3; D remains unclear. The CDR3 spans 15 residues. The germline CDR1 and CDR2 sequences are SGHDT and YYEEEE. The V and J ends lost 4 bases and 6 bases respectively, with 18 bases between them. This CDR3 is CASSQLGSMADTQYF. CDR3 sequence (DNA): TGTGCCAGCAGCCAGCTCGGTTCAATGGCGGATACGCAGTATTTT.